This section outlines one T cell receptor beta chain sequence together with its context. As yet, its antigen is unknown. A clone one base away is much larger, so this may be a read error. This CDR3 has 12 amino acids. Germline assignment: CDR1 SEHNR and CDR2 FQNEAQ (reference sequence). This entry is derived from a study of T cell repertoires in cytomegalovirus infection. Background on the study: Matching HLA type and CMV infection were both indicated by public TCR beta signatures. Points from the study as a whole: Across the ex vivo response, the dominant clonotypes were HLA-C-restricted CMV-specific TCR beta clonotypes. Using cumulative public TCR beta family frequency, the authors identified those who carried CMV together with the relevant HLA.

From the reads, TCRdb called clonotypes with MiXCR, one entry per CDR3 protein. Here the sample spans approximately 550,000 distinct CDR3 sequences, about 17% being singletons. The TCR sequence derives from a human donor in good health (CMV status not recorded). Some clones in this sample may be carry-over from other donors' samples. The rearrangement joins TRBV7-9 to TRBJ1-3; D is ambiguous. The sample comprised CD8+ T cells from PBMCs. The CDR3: CASSILPNTICF. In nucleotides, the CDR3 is TGTGCCAGCAGCATCCTTCCAAACACCATATGTTTT. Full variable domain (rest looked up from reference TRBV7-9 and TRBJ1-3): DTGVSQNPRHKITKRGQNVTFRCDPISEHNRLYWYRQTLGQGPEFLTYFQNEAQLEKSRLLSDRFSAERPKGSFSTLEIQRTEQGDSAMYLCASSILPNTICFGEGSWLTVV.